This record concerns one T cell receptor (beta chain) sequence. This CDR3 spans 18 amino acids. CDR1 and CDR2 from the germline V gene are LGHDT and YNNKEL (reference sequence). Trimming at V came to 0 bases and at J to 5 bases, leaving 9 bases not matched to a gene. Assay used: immunoSEQ multiplex PCR; TCRdb lists only in-frame clones, some missing. The table includes roughly 140,000 clones, around 79% detected once. This sample was taken from a study of blood T cell repertoires in COVID-19. What was sequenced was peripheral blood. This TCR came from a man between 50 and 59 years old with active or convalescent COVID-19. The J gene is TRBJ2-3, the V gene TRBV3-1 (or the pseudogene TRBV3-2); 12 nucleotides match TRBD2. The CDR3 DNA sequence: TGTGCCAGCAGCCAAGAGACCCCGGGACTAGCGGGCCAAGATACGCAGTATTTT. Translation gives CASSQETPGLAGQDTQYF.